This TCR beta chain was identified during a study of blood T cell repertoires in COVID-19. As for the study in general: Acute and convalescent COVID-19 specimens originated in the United States, Italy and Spain.

CDR3 size: 14 residues. Trimming at V came to 4 bases and at J to 4 bases, leaving 7 bases not matched to a gene. Germline-derived CDR1 and CDR2 are SGHDT and YYEEEE. Assay: immunoSEQ multiplex PCR; the TCRdb copy retains only in-frame clones and omits some. The sample yields around 260,000 clones, around 87% seen once. The gene calls are TRBV5-6 and TRBJ1-2, with 7 bases fitting TRBD1. The sequencing input was peripheral blood. The TCR comes from a woman aged 40 to 55 who had recovered from COVID-19. The CDR3 reads CASSPGTAAYGYTF. In nucleotides, the CDR3 is TGTGCCAGCAGCCCTGGGACAGCCGCCTATGGCTACACCTTC.